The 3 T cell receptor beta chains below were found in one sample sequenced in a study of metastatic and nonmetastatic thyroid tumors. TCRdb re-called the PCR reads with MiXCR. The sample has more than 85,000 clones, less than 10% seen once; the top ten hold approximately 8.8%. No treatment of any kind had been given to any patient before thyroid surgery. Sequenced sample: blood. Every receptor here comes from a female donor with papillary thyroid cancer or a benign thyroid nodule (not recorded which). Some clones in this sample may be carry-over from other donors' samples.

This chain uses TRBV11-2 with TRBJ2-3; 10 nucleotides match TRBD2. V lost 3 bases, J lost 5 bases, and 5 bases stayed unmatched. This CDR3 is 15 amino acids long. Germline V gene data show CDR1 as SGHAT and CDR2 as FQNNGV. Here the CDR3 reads CASSLGSGRVDTQYF. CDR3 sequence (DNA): TGTGCCAGCAGCTTGGGGAGCGGGAGGGTAGATACGCAGTATTTT.

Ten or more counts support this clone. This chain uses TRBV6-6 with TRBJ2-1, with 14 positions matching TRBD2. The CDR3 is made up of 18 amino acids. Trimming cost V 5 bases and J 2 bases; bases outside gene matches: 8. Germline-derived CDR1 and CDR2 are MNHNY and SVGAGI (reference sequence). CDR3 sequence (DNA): TGTGCCAGCAGTCGGGGACTAGCGGGGGACCCCGCCTACAATGAGCAGTTCTTC. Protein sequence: CASSRGLAGDPAYNEQFF.

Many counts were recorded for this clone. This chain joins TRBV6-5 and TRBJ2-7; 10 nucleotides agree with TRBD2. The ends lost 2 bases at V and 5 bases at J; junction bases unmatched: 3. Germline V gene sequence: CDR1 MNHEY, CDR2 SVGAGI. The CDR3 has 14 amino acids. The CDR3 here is CASSYGSGGNEQYF. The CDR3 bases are TGTGCCAGCAGTTACGGTAGCGGGGGGAACGAGCAGTACTTC.